This TCR beta chain is drawn from a study of shared clonotypes between healthy human individuals. The wider study: Each donor's CD8 memory used one plate, CD8 naive two, each CD4 subset three.

Naive CD8 cells lacked CD45RO and underwent positive selection for CCR7, leaving out terminally differentiated effector memory CD45RA+ cells. Libraries were prepared by immunoSEQ multiplex PCR; TCRdb keeps only in-frame clonotypes and omits some of them. The sample consists of 2 million to 2.5 million clones, 85% to 95% of them appearing once. The CDR3 extends over 14 amino acids. From germline, CDR1 is SGHAT and CDR2 FQNNGV. V was trimmed by 0 bases and J by 4 bases, leaving 9 bases between them. The source is a man aged 18 to 35 in good health. Some clones in this sample may be carry-over from other donors' samples. This chain connects TRBV11-2 to TRBJ2-5; unclear D gene. The material sequenced was naive CD8+ T cells from PBMCs. The CDR3 DNA follows: TGTGCCAGCAGCTTAGATTACTCCGGAGAGACCCAGTACTTC. As protein: CASSLDYSGETQYF.